This T cell receptor beta chain was sequenced for a study of blood T cell repertoires in COVID-19. Across the whole study: COVID-19 samples from acute and convalescent phases originated in the United States, Italy and Spain. PBMCs, B-cell-depleted T cells, or T cells provided the cDNA or gDNA that made up the material.

How the authors handled the data: Using reference gene primer amplification, nucleated cell counts were estimated. The repertoire was sequenced with immunoSEQ multiplex PCR; TCRdb's copy has only in-frame clones and lacks some. The V and J calls and the clone size are those of that table, but D and trimming were determined from the DNA. Among 150,000 to 200,000 clones listed, about 86% were seen once. Looked up from germline, CDR1 is LNHDA and CDR2 is SQIVND (reference sequence). Trimming cost V 0 bases and J 0 bases, with 15 bases left between them. There are 18 residues in the CDR3. The sequenced sample was peripheral blood. The V call is TRBV19, the J call TRBJ1-5, with D possibly TRBD1 on 5 matching bases. The TCR was taken from a man aged 60-69 years with acute or convalescent COVID-19. The CDR3 region is CASSIEGSWTYSNQPQHF. CDR3 coding DNA: TGTGCCAGTAGTATAGAAGGGTCTTGGACATATAGCAATCAGCCCCAGCATTTT.